This TCR beta chain was found in a study of blood T cell repertoires in COVID-19. The wider study: COVID-19 samples from acute and convalescent phases originated in the United States, Italy and Spain.

Profiling relied on immunoSEQ multiplex PCR, and the TCRdb table lists in-frame clones only, not all of them. This sample has just under 80,000 clones, with roughly four fifths found just once. Sequencing was performed on peripheral blood. The clonotype originates from a woman between 65 and 79 years old with acute or convalescent COVID-19.

CDR3: CASSLPTGGGYEQYF. The CDR3 DNA reads TGTGCCAGCAGCTTGCCGACAGGGGGGGGCTACGAGCAGTACTTC. The gene calls are TRBV5-4 and TRBJ2-7, with 9 bases that match TRBD1. The CDR3 has 15 residues. Germline CDR1 is SGHNT and CDR2 is YYREEE (reference sequence). V dropped 1 base and J dropped 3; count of bases not matched to a gene: 5.